The subject of this entry is one T cell receptor (beta chain). This specimen belongs to a study of blood T cell repertoires in COVID-19. As originally analysed: Estimation of nucleated cell counts was performed using reference gene primer amplification. Clones were read by immunoSEQ multiplex PCR, and TCRdb kept only the in-frame ones, dropping some. V, J and clone size were drawn from that table, and D and trimming were deduced from the DNA. The table records about 130,000 clones, roughly 80% of them present only once. Germline V CDR1 and CDR2: SGHVS, FQNEAQ. Trimming removed 2 bases from V and 9 bases from J, with 10 bases in between. This CDR3 region has 12 residues.

Material: peripheral blood. The TCR sequence derives from a woman aged 70-85 years with COVID-19, enrolled during active disease. The genes are TRBV7-8 and TRBJ1-1; D is undetermined. CDR3 sequence (DNA): TGTGCCAGCAGCTTACCGCGGAACAAAGCTTTCTTT. This gives the protein CASSLPRNKAFF. The full variable domain, in which reference TRBV7-8 and TRBJ1-1 provide the parts outside the CDR3, is GAGVSQSPRYKVAKRGQDVALRCDPISGHVSLFWYQQALGQGPEFLTYFQNEAQLDKSGLPSDRFFAERPEGSVSTLKIQRTQQEDSAVYLCASSLPRNKAFFGQGTRLTVV.